This passage covers 21 T cell receptor beta chains from one sample sequenced in a study of shared clonotypes between healthy human individuals. TCRdb's table, derived via immunoSEQ multiplex PCR, lists solely in-frame clones and lacks some. The profile shows more than 900,000 clones, about 80% of them singletons. Material for sequencing was memory CD4+ T cells from PBMCs. Subset reported: CD45RA-negative fraction. These receptors came from a young man in good health. Some clones in this sample may be carry-over from other donors' samples.

This clone was found many times. The rearrangement uses TRBV10-2 and TRBJ1-2; 9 nucleotides align to TRBD1. The length of the CDR3 is 16 residues. CDR1 WSHSY and CDR2 SAAADI come from the germline V gene. V was pared by 6 bases and J by 4 bases, with 12 bases of the junction left unmatched. DNA for the CDR3: TGCGCCAGCAGCCAAGACAGGGGGTCCGATGTCTATGGCTACACCTTC. Translation gives CASSQDRGSDVYGYTF.

The count of this clone is one. The V and J genes are TRBV10-3 and TRBJ2-7; TRBD2 matches at 16 bases. CDR1 is ENHRY and CDR2 is SYGVKD in the germline V gene. The CDR3 has 18 amino acids. The trim removed 5 bases at V and 0 bases at J, leaving 7 bases unmatched. This CDR3 is CAISPGLAGGKRSYEQYF. CDR3 bases: TGTGCCATCAGTCCGGGACTAGCGGGAGGGAAGCGCTCCTACGAGCAGTACTTC.

The rearrangement joins TRBV18 to TRBJ1-2, with D tentatively TRBD1 (5 bases). V lost 3 bases to trimming and J lost 4 bases, with 12 bases between them. CDR3 length: 14 amino acids. Germline CDR1 is KGHSH and CDR2 is LQKENI. The CDR3 loop reads CASSPGRLTYGYTF. CDR3 DNA: TGTGCCAGCTCACCGGGACGGCTGACCTATGGCTACACCTTC.

The rearrangement joins TRBV14 to TRBJ1-3, with D hard to call. The CDR3 length is 14 residues. The ends were cut back, 4 bases at V and 3 bases at J, with 10 bases in the middle. Germline V CDR1 and CDR2: SGHDN, FVKESK. CDR3 sequence (DNA): TGTGCCAGCAGCCGCTCGGAGGGTGGAAACACCATATATTTT. Protein product: CASSRSEGGNTIYF.

The chain couples TRBV2 to TRBJ2-1, with TRBD2 matching 15 bases. V shed 9 bases, J shed 6 bases, and the junction held 3 bases outside the gene matches. Germline loops: CDR1 SNHLY, CDR2 FYNNEI. CDR3 size: 14 residues. CDR3 residues: CARGGLAGGNEQFF. Here the CDR3 DNA reads TGTGCCAGGGGGGGACTAGCGGGAGGCAATGAGCAGTTCTTC.

This clone turned up a few times. V and J are TRBV2 and TRBJ1-2; D unclear. The V and J ends lost 1 base and 3 bases respectively, with 9 bases between them. There are 14 residues in the CDR3. Germline-derived CDR1 and CDR2 are SNHLY and FYNNEI. CDR3 region: CASSEGLSYYGYTF. Written as DNA, the CDR3 is TGTGCCAGCAGTGAAGGTCTGTCGTACTATGGCTACACCTTC.

This chain connects TRBV28 to TRBJ1-2; no clear D gene. CDR1 is MDHEN and CDR2 is SYDVKM in the germline V gene. The CDR3 runs to 13 residues. V was trimmed by 5 bases and J by 3 bases, leaving 10 bases between them. CDR3 nucleotide sequence: TGTGCCAGCAGTCCTGGGAAACACTATGGCTACACCTTC. The encoded protein is CASSPGKHYGYTF.

In its sample, this clone was seen once. The chain links TRBV4-2 to TRBJ2-5; D may be TRBD2 (5 bases). Germline CDR1 LGHNA, CDR2 YNFKEQ. The CDR3 consists of 14 residues. The germline V and J ends were trimmed by 1 base and 4 bases, with 10 bases remaining between them. The CDR3 loop reads CASSQGSGLETQYF. Here the CDR3 DNA reads TGTGCCAGCAGCCAAGGGTCAGGACTAGAGACCCAGTACTTC.

This clone was observed once. This chain links TRBV10-1 with TRBJ2-1; D gene unclear. CDR1 and CDR2 (germline): WNHNN, SYGVQD (reference sequence). The CDR3 totals 14 residues. V shed 3 bases and J shed 7 bases, with 13 bases lying between them. The CDR3 DNA sequence: TGCGCCAGCAGTGATAATCGAAGACGAAATGAGCAGTTCTTC. This encodes CASSDNRRRNEQFF.

This chain links TRBV7-9 with TRBJ2-7; D is perhaps TRBD2 (6 bases). V was pared by 5 bases and J by 7 bases, with 24 bases between. Germline lookup yields CDR1 SEHNR and CDR2 FQNEAQ (reference sequence). This CDR3 contains 16 residues. For the CDR3, the DNA is TGTGCCAGCAGCCCAGCGGCGGGACTTTACCGATGGGAGCAGTACTTC. Residues: CASSPAAGLYRWEQYF. Drawing the rest from reference TRBV7-9 and TRBJ2-7, the complete variable domain is DTGVSQNPRHKITKRGQNVTFRCDPISEHNRLYWYRQTLGQGPEFLTYFQNEAQLEKSRLLSDRFSAERPKGSFSTLEIQRTEQGDSAMYLCASSPAAGLYRWEQYFGPGTRLTVT.

This chain connects TRBV9 to TRBJ2-6; no clear D gene. The V end was cut by 0 bases, the J end by 1 base, with 5 bases between. The CDR3 consists of 15 residues. The germline V gene encodes CDR1 SGDLS and CDR2 YYNGEE. CDR3 protein: CASSVGRSGANVLTF. CDR3 nucleotides: TGTGCCAGCAGCGTAGGTAGGTCTGGGGCCAACGTCCTGACTTTC.

This chain uses TRBV30 with TRBJ1-5, with unresolved D. V lost 0 bases to trimming and J lost 0 bases, with 9 bases between them. The CDR3 extends over 15 amino acids. Looked up from germline, CDR1 is GTSNPN and CDR2 is SVGIG (reference sequence). The CDR3 DNA reads as TGTGCCTGGAGTGTAGGCCCATATAGCAATCAGCCCCAGCATTTT. It codes for CAWSVGPYSNQPQHF.

This chain's CDR3 is CASSQDARVTTRRVGELFF. CDR3 in DNA: TGCGCCAGCAGCCAAGACGCCAGGGTCACTACGAGGAGGGTCGGGGAGCTGTTTTTT. The chain carries TRBV4-1 and TRBJ2-2; D perhaps matches TRBD2 (6 bases). Per germline, CDR1 MGHRA and CDR2 YSYEKL. The CDR3 contains 19 residues. Trimming took off 0 bases at V and 7 bases at J, with 24 bases between the two ends.

CDR3 residues: CASSLDNLATNEKLFF. CDR3 DNA: TGTGCCAGCTCACTCGATAACTTGGCAACTAATGAAAAACTGTTTTTT. The chain is built from TRBV18 and TRBJ1-4; D not resolved. This CDR3 spans 16 amino acids. V lost 4 bases to trimming and J lost 0 bases, with 12 bases between them. The germline CDR1 and CDR2 sequences are KGHSH and LQKENI. Complete variable domain (other parts from reference TRBV18 and TRBJ1-4): NAGVMQNPRHLVRRRGQEARLRCSPMKGHSHVYWYRQLPEEGLKFMVYLQKENIIDESGMPKERFSAEFPKEGPSILRIQQVVRGDSAAYFCASSLDNLATNEKLFFGSGTQLSVL.

The chain recombines TRBV5-4 with TRBJ2-7; 12 bases line up with TRBD2. The V gene's germline CDR1 is SGHNT and CDR2 YYREEE (reference sequence). This CDR3 has 16 amino acids. The ends lost 0 bases at V and 4 bases at J; junction bases unmatched: 5. The CDR3 DNA reads TGTGCCAGCAGCTTGGCCCTAGCGGGAGGGAAATACGAGCAGTACTTC. Translation: CASSLALAGGKYEQYF.

This chain uses TRBV6-1 with TRBJ2-1; 9 bases are a match to TRBD1. The CDR3 sequence is 15 residues long. V shed 6 bases and J 3 bases; nucleotides not matched to a gene: 6. Germline V CDR1 and CDR2: MNHNS, SASEGT. In DNA form, the CDR3 reads TGTGCCAGCAGCGCCGGGACAGGGAGCTACAATGAGCAGTTCTTC. This gives the protein CASSAGTGSYNEQFF.

V is TRBV11-1 and J is TRBJ2-1; tentatively, D is TRBD1 (6 bases). V was clipped by 0 bases and J by 8 bases, with 17 bases between them. The length of the CDR3 is 16 residues. Germline loops: CDR1 SGHAT, CDR2 FQDESV (reference sequence). The CDR3 region is CASSLAKSQGWHEQFF. CDR3 bases: TGTGCCAGCAGCTTAGCGAAGAGCCAGGGGTGGCATGAGCAGTTCTTC.

The table lists this clone with a count of one. The chain uses TRBV6-6 and TRBJ2-7, with 8 bases matching TRBD1. The V gene end was trimmed by 7 bases and the J gene end by 7 bases; junction bases not matched to a gene: 12. The CDR3 is 14 residues long. Germline V gene lookup returns CDR1 MNHNY and CDR2 SVGAGI (reference sequence). For the CDR3, the DNA is TGTGCCAGCACCAACAGGGGGTCGGCGGGAGAGCAGTACTTC. This sequence encodes CASTNRGSAGEQYF.

The CDR3 spells CASSLDPRGWETQYF. DNA of the CDR3: TGTGCCAGCAGCTTAGATCCGAGGGGCTGGGAGACCCAGTACTTC. The rearrangement joins TRBV11-2 to TRBJ2-5; tentatively, D is TRBD1 or TRBD2 (5 bases each). The CDR3 has 15 residues. Looked up from germline, CDR1 is SGHAT and CDR2 is FQNNGV. Trimming stripped 0 bases from V and 5 bases from J, with 13 bases between.

The chain uses TRBV25-1 and TRBJ1-2; 8 bases match TRBD1. CDR3 length: 13 residues. The germline V gene has CDR1 MGHDK and CDR2 SYGVNS. V was clipped by 6 bases and J by 7 bases; unmatched bases: 7. The CDR3 reads CASSTDRALGYTF. CDR3 in DNA: TGTGCCAGCAGCACGGACAGGGCACTTGGCTACACCTTC.

The J gene is TRBJ2-1, the V gene TRBV7-9; 16 bases map to TRBD2. The CDR3 covers 19 residues. Germline values: CDR1 SEHNR, CDR2 FQNEAQ (reference sequence). Unmatched junction bases numbered 10, after V lost 5 bases and J lost 3 bases. This chain's CDR3 is CASSPGRGLAGGSYNEQFF. CDR3 sequence (DNA): TGTGCCAGCAGCCCAGGTAGGGGACTAGCGGGAGGGAGCTACAATGAGCAGTTCTTC.